A selection of T cell receptor beta chains follows, all from one sample in a study of blood T cell repertoires in COVID-19. TCRdb keeps only in-frame clones here, not all; method: immunoSEQ multiplex PCR. In the table there are fewer than 300,000 clones, about nine tenths of which are singletons. The sample consisted of PBMCs or T cells enriched from blood (not recorded which). The receptors derive from a young man who had recovered from COVID-19. The CDR3 runs from the conserved cysteine through the conserved F or W. A D gene is named only where the DNA matches it firmly. Clone size, where shown, is once, few, many, or a class for clones that have expanded.

D | size | J | V | CDR3 | DNA
TRBD1 | few | TRBJ1-5 | TRBV7-9 | CASSAAGTGGHQPQHF | TGTGCCAGCAGTGCTGCCGGGACAGGGGGACATCAGCCCCAGCATTTT
TRBD1 | - | TRBJ2-7 | TRBV4-1 | CASSLQTGAYEQYF | TGCGCCAGCAGCCTCCAGACAGGGGCCTACGAGCAGTACTTC
- | - | TRBJ1-3 | TRBV18 | CASSPGAGNTIYF | TGTGCCAGCTCCCCGGGTGCTGGAAACACCATATATTTT
- | - | TRBJ1-3 | TRBV5-1 | CASSLDQVLENTIYF | TGCGCCAGCAGCTTGGACCAGGTACTGGAAAACACCATATATTTT
TRBD1 | - | TRBJ1-6 | TRBV5-1 | CASRTGQGGSPLHF | TGCGCCAGCAGAACAGGACAGGGTGGTTCACCCCTCCACTTT
- | once | TRBJ1-2 | TRBV18 | CASSRVSENYGYTF | TGTGCCAGCTCACGTGTTTCGGAGAACTATGGCTACACCTTC
- | - | TRBJ1-1 | TRBV6-5 | CASTGVELNTEAFF | TGTGCCAGCACCGGAGTGGAGTTGAACACTGAAGCTTTCTTT
TRBD1 | - | TRBJ1-5 | TRBV4-1 | CASSQGQGNQPQHF | TGCGCCAGCAGCCAGGGACAGGGTAATCAGCCCCAGCATTTT
- | - | TRBJ2-7 | TRBV3-1/TRBV3-2 | CASSARDNYEQYF | TGTGCCAGCAGCGCCCGGGACAACTACGAGCAGTACTTC
- | - | TRBJ2-3 | TRBV21-1 | CASSKVKRLGTGRDTDTQYF | TGTGCCAGCAGCAAAGTAAAGCGGCTGGGGACAGGGCGGGACACAGATACGCAGTATTTT
TRBD1 | - | TRBJ1-2 | TRBV6-5 | CASSYSQGASGYTF | TGTGCCAGCAGTTACAGTCAGGGGGCCTCTGGCTACACCTTC
TRBD1 | once | TRBJ1-2 | TRBV4-1 | CASSQVSGTGDGYTF | TGCGCCAGCAGCCAAGTCTCGGGGACAGGGGATGGCTACACCTTC
- | - | TRBJ1-1 | TRBV7-9 | CASSDRQQMNTEAFF | TGTGCCAGCAGCGACCGGCAACAGATGAACACTGAAGCTTTCTTT
- | - | TRBJ1-5 | TRBV2 | CASSEALQVNQPQHF | TGTGCCAGCAGTGAAGCGCTTCAGGTCAATCAGCCCCAGCATTTT
TRBD1 | many | TRBJ1-6 | TRBV2 | CASSGQGGNSPLHF | TGTGCCAGCAGTGGACAGGGCGGTAATTCACCCCTCCACTTT
- | - | TRBJ1-4 | TRBV15 | CATSRDPSFNEKLFF | TGTGCCACCAGCAGAGACCCCTCTTTTAATGAAAAACTGTTTTTT
TRBD1 | - | TRBJ2-7 | TRBV4-1 | CASSQPTGAYYEQYF | TGCGCCAGCAGCCAACCTACAGGGGCCTACTACGAGCAGTACTTC
- | - | TRBJ2-7 | TRBV6-5 | CASSYSVLPTTEQYF | TGTGCCAGCAGTTACTCTGTCCTCCCCACAACCGAGCAGTACTTC
- | - | TRBJ1-6 | TRBV10-2 | CASRRTEGNSPLHF | TGCGCCAGCAGGAGGACAGAGGGAAATTCACCCCTCCACTTT
- | - | TRBJ2-1 | TRBV2 | CATRGRYNEQFF | TGTGCCACCCGTGGGAGGTACAATGAGCAGTTCTTC
TRBD2 | - | TRBJ2-1 | TRBV7-9 | CASSLEGRLAGATYNEQFF | TGTGCCAGCAGCTTAGAGGGCCGGCTAGCGGGAGCTACCTACAATGAGCAGTTCTTC
- | - | TRBJ1-3 | TRBV12-3/TRBV12-4 | CASSLTGGNTIYF | TGTGCCAGCAGTTTAACCGGGGGGAACACCATATATTTT
TRBD1 | - | TRBJ1-2 | TRBV5-4 | CASSTQGADGYTF | TGTGCCAGCAGCACACAGGGGGCCGACGGCTACACCTTC
- | - | TRBJ2-1 | TRBV7-8 | CASSLATATAYNEQFF | TGTGCCAGCAGCTTAGCGACAGCTACAGCTTACAATGAGCAGTTCTTC
- | - | TRBJ1-5 | TRBV7-8 | CASSPTDYPPQHF | TGTGCCAGCAGCCCCACCGACTATCCGCCCCAGCATTTT
TRBD2 | - | TRBJ2-1 | TRBV11-3 | CASSLSGVAGIRQFF | TGTGCCAGCAGCTTAAGTGGGGTAGCGGGGATTCGGCAGTTCTTC
- | - | TRBJ1-3 | TRBV28 | CASSSPLGNTIYF | TGTGCCAGCAGCTCCCCCCTTGGAAACACCATATATTTT
- | - | TRBJ1-1 | TRBV10-3 | CAISDPLTGTLNTEAFF | TGTGCCATCAGTGACCCGCTGACCGGGACACTGAACACTGAAGCTTTCTTT
TRBD2 | - | TRBJ2-3 | TRBV5-1 | CASSPFLAGGTDTQYF | TGCGCCAGCAGCCCCTTCCTAGCGGGGGGCACAGATACGCAGTATTTT
- | - | TRBJ2-7 | TRBV20-1 | CSASRWKPRETLSYEQYF | TGCAGTGCTAGTAGGTGGAAGCCGAGGGAGACCTTATCCTACGAGCAGTACTTC
- | - | TRBJ1-6 | TRBV5-5 | CASSLMSTPVYNSPLHF | TGTGCCAGCAGCTTGATGTCGACACCAGTTTATAATTCACCCCTCCACTTT
TRBD1 | - | TRBJ1-1 | TRBV7-9 | CASSLGTGGAAGTEAFF | TGTGCCAGCAGCCTCGGGACAGGGGGCGCGGCGGGCACTGAAGCTTTCTTT
- | - | TRBJ1-4 | TRBV18 | CASSPDRNEKLFF | TGTGCCAGCTCCCCCGACAGGAATGAAAAACTGTTTTTT
TRBD2 | - | TRBJ2-3 | TRBV5-4 | CASSRGNSGSRDTQYF | TGTGCCAGCAGCCGGGGGAATAGCGGGAGTAGAGATACGCAGTATTTT
- | - | TRBJ2-7 | TRBV7-8 | CASSLNYQGNEQYF | TGTGCCAGCAGCTTAAACTACCAGGGGAACGAGCAGTACTTC
- | - | TRBJ1-6 | TRBV23-1 | CPRPPHDRGGVNSPLHF | TGCCCCCGCCCCCCCCACGACCGGGGGGGAGTAAATTCACCCCTCCACTTT
TRBD1 | - | TRBJ1-6 | TRBV28 | CASSKQGAPLSSPLHF | TGTGCCAGCAGCAAACAGGGGGCTCCGCTTAGTTCACCCCTCCACTTT
TRBD1 | - | TRBJ1-5 | TRBV7-9 | CASSLVGTGKNQPQHF | TGTGCCAGCAGCTTAGTGGGGACAGGAAAAAATCAGCCCCAGCATTTT
- | - | TRBJ1-5 | TRBV9 | CASSHYRQPQHF | TGTGCCAGCAGCCACTATCGGCAGCCCCAGCATTTT
- | - | TRBJ1-5 | TRBV4-1 | CASSQGVVRGGRNQPQHF | TGCGCCAGCAGCCAAGGAGTAGTCAGGGGAGGGCGCAATCAGCCCCAGCATTTT
TRBD1 | once | TRBJ1-2 | TRBV7-9 | CASSIGQGLDGYTF | TGTGCCAGCAGCATAGGACAGGGCTTAGATGGCTACACCTTC
- | - | TRBJ1-6 | TRBV6-6 | CASSKQGRNSPLHF | TGTGCCAGCAGTAAACAGGGAAGGAATTCACCCCTCCACTTT
TRBD2 | - | TRBJ2-5 | TRBV19 | CASSAGGLETQYF | TGTGCCAGCTCCGCGGGGGGGCTAGAGACCCAGTACTTC
TRBD2 | - | TRBJ2-7 | TRBV7-2 | CASSSTAGSDEQYF | TGTGCCAGCAGCTCCACAGCGGGATCGGACGAGCAGTACTTC
TRBD2 | - | TRBJ2-3 | TRBV19 | CASSMGLAGELDTQYF | TGTGCCAGTAGTATGGGACTAGCGGGAGAATTAGATACGCAGTATTTT
- | few | TRBJ1-6 | TRBV25-1 | CASSEPLYNSPLHF | TGTGCCAGCAGTGAACCGTTGTATAATTCACCCCTCCACTTT
- | - | TRBJ2-1 | TRBV9 | CASSVATRTFGSYNEQFF | TGTGCCAGCAGCGTAGCTACGAGGACTTTCGGCTCCTACAATGAGCAGTTCTTC
- | - | TRBJ1-1 | TRBV3-1/TRBV3-2 | CASRDGTPADEAFF | TGTGCCAGCAGAGATGGGACTCCGGCTGATGAAGCTTTCTTT
- | - | TRBJ1-1 | TRBV30 | CAWSVPQGSTEAFF | TGTGCCTGGAGTGTACCTCAGGGGAGCACTGAAGCTTTCTTT
TRBD2 | - | TRBJ2-7 | TRBV11-2 | CAGGREASYEQYF | TGTGCCGGAGGACGGGAGGCGTCCTACGAGCAGTACTTC
- | many | TRBJ1-1 | TRBV4-1 | CASSGGANTEAFF | TGCGCCAGCAGCGGGGGCGCGAACACTGAAGCTTTCTTT
TRBD2 | - | TRBJ2-7 | TRBV5-6 | CASSFLSGIYEQYF | TGTGCCAGCAGCTTTTTAAGCGGGATCTACGAGCAGTACTTC
- | - | TRBJ1-1 | TRBV6-5 | CASGGARWGLTEAFF | TGTGCCAGCGGCGGCGCTAGGTGGGGGCTCACTGAAGCTTTCTTT
- | once | TRBJ1-1 | TRBV11-3 | CASSGSSGWTVNTEAFF | TGTGCCAGCAGCGGGAGCTCCGGTTGGACAGTGAACACTGAAGCTTTCTTT
TRBD1 | few | TRBJ1-2 | TRBV4-1 | CASSDTGGGGYTF | TGCGCCAGCAGCGATACAGGGGGCGGGGGCTACACCTTC
- | - | TRBJ1-2 | TRBV7-2 | CASSLDPRGSSYGYTF | TGTGCCAGCAGCTTAGATCCCAGGGGTTCCAGCTATGGCTACACCTTC
- | - | TRBJ2-5 | TRBV19 | CASSPLREETQYF | TGTGCCAGTAGCCCTCTTCGGGAAGAGACCCAGTACTTC
- | - | TRBJ1-1 | TRBV19 | CASRRQFMNTEAFF | TGTGCCAGTAGGAGACAGTTCATGAACACTGAAGCTTTCTTT
- | - | TRBJ2-6 | TRBV15 | CATSRGPPGDSGANVLTF | TGTGCCACCAGCAGAGGTCCCCCCGGGGACTCTGGGGCCAACGTCCTGACTTTC
TRBD1 | once | TRBJ1-2 | TRBV6-1 | CASSESRDSYGYTF | TGTGCCAGCAGTGAATCCCGGGACAGCTATGGCTACACCTTC